In this sample, the clone carrying this T cell receptor (beta chain) turned up many times. Antigen: not known. This sample is drawn from a study of Graves' ophthalmopathy and Graves' hyperthyroidism. Findings of the study overall: Forecasting of ophthalmopathy progression by the model achieved over 55% sensitivity and approximately 72% specificity. The majority of expanded thyroid clonotypes above 0.001 frequency also occurred in blood.

RNA transcripts were the source from which TCR beta CDR3 regions were amplified. The workflow started with a first-round RT-PCR run with HTBI primers and then moved on to a second-round multiplex PCR. TCRdb re-derived calls from the multiplex PCR reads in MiXCR, one entry per CDR3 protein. The data contain hundreds of thousands of distinct CDR3 sequences, approximately 21% of them singletons. The CDR3 consists of 14 residues. V shed 3 bases and J shed 3 bases, with 14 bases lying between them. The germline CDR1 and CDR2 sequences are DFQATT and SNEGSKA (reference sequence). Patients in the hyperthyroidism group, adults aged 18 to 65, were newly diagnosed, under 2 months' duration. As diagnostic evidence, clinical symptoms, serum thyroxine, TRAb, thyroid ultrasound and orbital computed tomography were relied upon.

The specimen sequenced was peripheral blood. The TCR comes from a woman between 18 and 30 years old with stable Graves' hyperthyroidism. Some clones in this sample may be carry-over from other donors' samples. The chain couples TRBV20-1 to TRBJ2-5; D uncertain. The CDR3 is CSASIRWLEETQYF. CDR3 sequence (DNA): TGCAGTGCTAGTATCAGGTGGCTTGAAGAGACCCAGTACTTC.